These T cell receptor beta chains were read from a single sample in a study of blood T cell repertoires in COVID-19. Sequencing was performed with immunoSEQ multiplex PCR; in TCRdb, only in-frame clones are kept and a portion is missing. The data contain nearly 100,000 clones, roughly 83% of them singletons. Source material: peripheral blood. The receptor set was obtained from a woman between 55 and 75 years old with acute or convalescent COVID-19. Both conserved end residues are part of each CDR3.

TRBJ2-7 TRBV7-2 CASGSVAGRYEQYF
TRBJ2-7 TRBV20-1 CSASQFQGSRNEQYF
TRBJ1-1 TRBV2 CASSEIQRAALGTEAFF
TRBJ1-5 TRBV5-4 CASSLDSDSNQPQHF
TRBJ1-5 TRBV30 CAWSEQGGKPQHF
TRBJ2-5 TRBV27 CASSLRAGRHQETQYF
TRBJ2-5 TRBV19 CASSIGDRAQETQYF
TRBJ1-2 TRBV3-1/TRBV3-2 CASSLEQGVYGYTF
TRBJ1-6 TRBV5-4 CASSFDRDYNSPLHF
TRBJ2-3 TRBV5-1 CASRRSGGADTQYF
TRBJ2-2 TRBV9 CASTDQRLAGTGELFF
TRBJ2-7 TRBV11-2 CASSSPRGSYEQYF
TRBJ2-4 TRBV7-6 CASSLGALRGTKNIQYF
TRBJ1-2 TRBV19 CATSPRQSTYGYTF
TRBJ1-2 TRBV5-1 CASSEGNYGYTF
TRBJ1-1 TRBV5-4 CASSLDTNTEAFF
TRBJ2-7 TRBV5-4 CASSLRGVKYEQYF
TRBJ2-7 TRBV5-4 CASSSEGFSYEQYF
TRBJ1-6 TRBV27 CASRSTGGRSPLHF
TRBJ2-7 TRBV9 CASSRLGEAIPYEQYF
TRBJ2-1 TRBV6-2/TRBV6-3 CASSYLGTGREQFF
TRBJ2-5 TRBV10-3 CAISLGLQETQYF
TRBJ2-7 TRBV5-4 CASSFFSGKSSYEQYF
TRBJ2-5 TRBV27 CASRFLGSGGQETQYF
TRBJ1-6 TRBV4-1 CASSQVDREDNSPLHF
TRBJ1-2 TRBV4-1 CASSQGLNYGYTF
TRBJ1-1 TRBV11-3 CASSFSEGRTEAFF
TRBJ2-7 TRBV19 CASSITPPGQGYYEQYF
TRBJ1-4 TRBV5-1 CASSLAGTGNEKLFF
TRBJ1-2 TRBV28 CASSSGTPTFNGYTF
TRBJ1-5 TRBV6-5 CASSYRGSQPQHF
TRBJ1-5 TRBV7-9 CASSLKFRTTNQPQHF
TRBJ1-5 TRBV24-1 CATSDREWGGQPQHF